One T cell receptor (beta chain) is described in this entry. Its target is unknown. The sample is drawn from a study of T-cell memory formation after mild COVID-19. Study background: Largely, TCR clusters stayed within a single donor.

V was cut by 4 bases and J by 6 bases, with 19 bases left in between. The V gene's germline CDR1 is MGHRA and CDR2 YSYEKL. CDR3 size: 15 residues. Libraries for TCRalpha and TCRbeta carried sample barcodes and unique molecular identifiers via 5'RACE. TCRdb reprocessed the 5' RACE reads via MiXCR and lists one record per CDR3 protein. The sample has roughly 400,000 distinct CDR3 sequences; roughly 15% are singletons. General study results and limits: Researchers found some responding clones in pre-infection memory, a sign that cross-reactive memory joined. A balance of CD4 and CD8 characterized clones contracting day 15 to 85, whereas later expanders leaned CD4+.

This sequence was found in a man aged 18 to 35 who had mild COVID-19 (a few samples of this study predate the infection). Cell type and time point are not known. V usage is TRBV4-1 and J usage is TRBJ2-7; D unresolved. The sequenced sample was PBMCs or a T cell subset sorted from them (not recorded which). CDR3 DNA sequence: TGCGCCAGCAGCCCCGGATCGTCCCTTGGGTCCGAGCAGTACTTC. Protein: CASSPGSSLGSEQYF.